This T cell receptor (beta chain) came from a study of T cells in Graves' hyperthyroidism and ophthalmopathy. Study-wide results and caveats: Blood also contained most expanded thyroid clonotypes above 0.001.

This clonotype was seen a few times. Its antigen remains unknown. CDR1 MGHRA and CDR2 YSYEKL come from the germline V gene. The V end was cut by 0 bases, the J end by 4 bases, with 9 bases between. The CDR3 extends over 14 amino acids. Researchers took RNA transcripts and amplified the TCR beta CDR3 regions from them. Carried out on the TCR CDR3, a first-round RT-PCR used the HTBI primer set. TCRdb reanalysed the multiplex PCR reads using MiXCR and keeps one entry per CDR3 protein. Of hundreds of thousands of distinct CDR3 sequences listed, roughly 37% were seen once; the top ten hold 7.5% to 9.5%. The TCR was taken from a young man with Graves' hyperthyroidism. Sequencing was performed on blood. This chain links TRBV4-1 with TRBJ1-2; D remains ambiguous. CDR3 bases: TGCGCCAGCAGCCAAGATGGAGATACCTATGGCTACACCTTC. The encoded protein is CASSQDGDTYGYTF.